This TCR beta chain was identified in a study of post-analysis software for immune sequencing data. Study summary: Relapsing-remitting, secondary progressive and progressive-relapsing multiple sclerosis courses were included. Regarding the study as a whole: Same-batch preparations were strongly co-clustered by F measure. Controls' normalized Chao1 diversity significantly exceeded that of multiple sclerosis patients.

Tagging with unique molecular identifiers was a feature of the TCR beta cDNA libraries. A population of about 1 to 11 million T cells gave rise to around 530,000 cDNA molecules. MiXCR, applied by TCRdb to the PCR reads, yields one record per CDR3 protein. Among some 260,000 distinct CDR3 sequences listed, 36% were seen once. In this sample, this clonotype turned up many times. Its antigen is still unknown. The origin of this receptor is a girl aged 10-17 years with multiple sclerosis. Sequences were obtained from blood.

CDR3 in amino acids: CASSINSFNQPQHF. The DNA of the CDR3 is TGTGCCAGCAGCATCAACAGTTTCAATCAGCCCCAGCATTTT. The V and J genes are TRBV5-5 and TRBJ1-5; D uncertain. The V end lost 4 bases, the J end lost 3 bases, and 11 bases lay between the germline ends. The germline V gene has CDR1 SGHKS and CDR2 YYEKEE (reference sequence). The CDR3 contains 14 residues.